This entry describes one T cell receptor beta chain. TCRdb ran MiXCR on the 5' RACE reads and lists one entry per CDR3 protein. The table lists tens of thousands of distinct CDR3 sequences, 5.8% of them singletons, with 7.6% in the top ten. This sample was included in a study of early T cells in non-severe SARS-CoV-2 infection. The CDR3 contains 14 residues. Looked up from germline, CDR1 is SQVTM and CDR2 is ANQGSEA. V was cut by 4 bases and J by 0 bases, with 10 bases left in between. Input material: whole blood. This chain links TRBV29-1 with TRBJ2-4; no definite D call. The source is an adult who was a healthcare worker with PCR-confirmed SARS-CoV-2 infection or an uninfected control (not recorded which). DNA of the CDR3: TGCAGCGTTGCTTCCTCTGTAGCCAAAAACATTCAGTACTTC. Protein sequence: CSVASSVAKNIQYF.